Described below is a single TCR beta chain sequence and its context. Its antigen has not been determined. No base-level quality is on record; no much larger clone is a single base apart. These data belong to a study of blood T cell repertoires in COVID-19 (TCRdb year 2020). Background on the whole study: Samples covering the acute and convalescent phases of COVID-19 were provided by collaborators in the United States, Italy and Spain. Where HLA class I and class II types were available, the types were taken from metadata supplied by the sample provider, not from assay-based typing. The samples were drawn from the first 160 participants of the ongoing ImmuneRACE study and from 950 to 1,500 subjects provided by 6 global collaborators. The repertoires were released in a freely available public database intended as a resource for research on the immune response to SARS-CoV-2. The prospective study material was composed of cDNA or gDNA derived from T cells, B-cell-depleted T cells, or PBMCs. Sample metadata almost always included a de-identified subject ID, COVID-19 status, age in years and sex. The dataset comprised deeply sampled blood TCRbeta repertoires from subjects exposed to, actively infected with, or recovered from COVID-19.

The germline V gene gives CDR1 as MNHNS and CDR2 as SASEGT. There are 16 amino acids in the CDR3, from cysteine to phenylalanine inclusive. Solely the CDR3 DNA is kept, with 48 bases framed from the first base. The V end gives up 1 base and the J end 5 bases, leaving 7 bases in the junction not matched to a gene. The immunoSEQ Assay, a bias-controlled multiplex PCR, was used to amplify TCRbeta CDR3 regions from genomic DNA. Concerning the study's data processing: The number of nucleated cells in each sample was estimated by amplification of reference gene primers within the assay. To quantify the absolute abundance of each unique TCRbeta CDR3 rearrangement, sequence reads were collapsed and filtered. For each sample, productive Simpson clonality was calculated as the square root of Simpson's diversity index over productive rearrangements. TCRdb obtained this table from immuneACCESS and retained in-frame rearrangements with V and J assigned. These tables miss some clones; where compared with another copy, unresolved V genes account for less than half of the shortfall, and the remainder is unexplained. Clonal size and the V and J genes are those of that table, whereas D and trimming came from the DNA. The sample table records hundreds of thousands of clones; roughly 90% of these occur just once. The ten top clones hold approximately 0.92% of the sample.

Overall results and qualifications from the work: How much clinical and demographic metadata was included differed by source and by participant, and the metadata was provided uncurated.

In Seattle, one collaborating source enrolled patients while the infection was active and tracked those patients longitudinally over the course of disease. The collaborating institutions used their own protocols to collect whole blood in K2EDTA tubes. For TCRbeta analysis, collaborators shipped samples in one of three forms: frozen whole blood, isolated PBMCs, or DNA extracted from either of those sample types. The rearrangement joined TRBV6-1 to TRBJ1-5; TRBD1 matches 8 bases in the middle. The sample taken for sequencing was peripheral blood. The origin of this receptor is a man younger than 35 with COVID-19, enrolled during active disease. The DNA sequence is as follows: TGTGCCAGCAGTGAAGGGGCAGGGGGCGTATATCAGCCCCAGCATTTT. Protein translation: CASSEGAGGVYQPQHF.